The clone carrying this T cell receptor (beta chain) was detected a few times. The V and J ends lost 5 bases and 8 bases respectively, with 18 bases between them. Germline V lookup: CDR1 SEHNR, CDR2 FQNEAQ (reference sequence). The CDR3 has 14 amino acids. This specimen belongs to a study of blood T cell repertoires in COVID-19. Across the study: Collection of acute and convalescent COVID-19 samples took place in the United States, Italy and Spain. PBMCs, B-cell-depleted T cells, or T cells were the source of the cDNA or gDNA that made up the material.

Source study methods: Counts of nucleated cells, estimated from reference gene primer amplification, were obtained. Libraries were prepared by immunoSEQ multiplex PCR; TCRdb keeps only in-frame clonotypes and omits some of them. V and J calls and clone size are copied from that table; D and trimming were computed from the DNA. The sample lists tens of thousands of clones, just under 85% occurring once. V and J are TRBV7-9 and TRBJ1-2, with D perhaps matching TRBD1 (5 bases). Sequencing input: peripheral blood. This sequence was found in a man in his sixties with acute or convalescent COVID-19. CDR3 in DNA: TGTGCCAGCAGCCGACCTGACAGCCTGCGGGGCTACACCTTC. It is translated as CASSRPDSLRGYTF.